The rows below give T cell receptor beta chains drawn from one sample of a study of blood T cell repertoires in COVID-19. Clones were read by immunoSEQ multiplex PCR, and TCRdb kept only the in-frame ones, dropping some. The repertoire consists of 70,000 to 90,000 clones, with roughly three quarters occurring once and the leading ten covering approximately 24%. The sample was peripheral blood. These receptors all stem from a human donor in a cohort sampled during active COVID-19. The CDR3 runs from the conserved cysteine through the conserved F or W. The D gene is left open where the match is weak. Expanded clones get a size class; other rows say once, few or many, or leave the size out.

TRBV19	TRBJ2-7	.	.	CASSRQESSYEQYF	TGTGCCAGTAGTCGACAGGAGAGCTCCTACGAGCAGTACTTC
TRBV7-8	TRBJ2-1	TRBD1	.	CASSLGAQGAGNEQFF	TGTGCCAGCAGCTTAGGGGCACAGGGGGCTGGTAATGAGCAGTTCTTC
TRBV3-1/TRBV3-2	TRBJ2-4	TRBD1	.	CASSQAGTDKNIQYF	TGTGCCAGCAGCCAAGCCGGGACAGACAAAAACATTCAGTACTTC
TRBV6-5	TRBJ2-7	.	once	CASSYSAEAYEQYF	TGTGCCAGCAGTTACTCGGCTGAGGCCTACGAGCAGTACTTC
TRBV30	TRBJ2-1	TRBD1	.	CAWRRMWGTGRSYNEQFF	TGTGCCTGGAGACGAATGTGGGGGACAGGGAGGTCCTACAATGAGCAGTTCTTC
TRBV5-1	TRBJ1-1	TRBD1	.	CASSTGTGLDGTEAFF	TGCGCCAGCAGTACCGGGACAGGACTGGACGGCACTGAAGCTTTCTTT
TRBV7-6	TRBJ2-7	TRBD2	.	CASSLDASGRRRSYEQYF	TGTGCCAGCAGCTTAGATGCTAGCGGGAGGAGGAGGTCCTACGAGCAGTACTTC
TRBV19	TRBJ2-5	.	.	CASSISVEETQYF	TGTGCCAGTAGTATATCCGTTGAAGAGACCCAGTACTTC
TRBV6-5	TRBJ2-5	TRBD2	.	CASSYSGGVQETQYF	TGTGCCAGCAGTTACTCTGGGGGGGTCCAAGAGACCCAGTACTTC
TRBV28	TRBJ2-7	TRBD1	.	CASSSPGQGDEQYF	TGTGCCAGCAGTTCCCCGGGACAGGGGGACGAGCAGTACTTC
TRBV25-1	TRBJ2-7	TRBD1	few	CASSYSGTGVVREQYF	TGTGCCAGCAGTTACTCCGGGACAGGGGTGGTGAGGGAGCAGTACTTC
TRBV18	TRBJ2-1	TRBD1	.	CASSSLGQGGNEQFF	TGTGCCAGCTCATCGCTTGGACAGGGAGGTAATGAGCAGTTCTTC
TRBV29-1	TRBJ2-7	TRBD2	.	CSVGSGHYEQYF	TGCAGCGTTGGTAGCGGGCACTACGAGCAGTACTTC
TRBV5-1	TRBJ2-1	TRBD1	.	CASSQGQGDNEQFF	TGCGCCAGCAGCCAGGGACAGGGGGACAATGAGCAGTTCTTC
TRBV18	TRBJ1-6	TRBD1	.	CASSLGQGVYNSPLHF	TGTGCCAGCTCACTCGGACAGGGCGTCTATAATTCACCCCTCCACTTT
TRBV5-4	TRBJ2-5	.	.	CASSPGGIDETQYF	TGTGCCAGCAGCCCCGGAGGGATCGATGAGACCCAGTACTTC
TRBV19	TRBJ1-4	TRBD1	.	CASKINRGNEKLFF	TGTGCCAGTAAAATTAACAGGGGAAATGAAAAACTGTTTTTT